This T cell receptor (beta chain) derives from a study of blood T cells in healthy people across ages. General observations from the study: The percentage of naive T cells correlated strongly with TCR beta diversity.

Alongside a J-beta primer mix, a sample-barcoded 5' primer served in a second PCR lasting roughly 7 to 11 cycles. TCRdb redid the calling of the 5' RACE reads with MiXCR, one entry per CDR3 protein. This sample has 800,000 to 950,000 distinct CDR3 sequences; around 36% occur once, and the top ten carry over 10%. The CDR3 sequence is 14 residues long. Extraction yielded at least 6 micrograms of total RNA per sample. As regards this clonotype: Antigen specificity is unknown. A read error may produce the germline difference seen at one junction end.

The receptor was derived from a man younger than 35 in good health. The genes are TRBV12-3 or TRBV12-4 and TRBJ1-4, with D perhaps TRBD1 (5 bases). Source material: blood. CDR3 in amino acids: CAGSLAWGREKLFF. As DNA, the CDR3 is TGTGCCGGCAGTTTAGCATGGGGCAGGGAAAAACTGTTTTTT.